The TCR beta chain under discussion was sequenced for a study of identical twins listed by TCRdb under 2016. Regarding the research as a whole: To test whether fetal clonotypes persist, this study deep-sequenced TCR alpha and beta repertoires from monozygotic twins, from unrelated adults of various ages, and from cord blood. Replicate twin experiments were performed at different times using different library preparation protocols to rule out contamination. Broader findings and caveats from the paper: Because the same donors could not be followed over many years, the conclusions relied on cross-sectional statistical analysis. Excess twin sharing in beta out-of-frame sequences was weaker because fewer shared sequences lowered the signal-to-noise ratio. Abundant cord blood beta clonotypes carried fewer insertions; young adult naive repertoires showed a weaker similar trend, while memory repertoires showed none. Out-of-frame TCR alpha sequences shared between twins showed an excess of low generation-probability sequences compared with coincidental sharing between unrelated individuals. In monozygotic twins, out-of-frame TCR alpha sharing was systematically underestimated by recombination models, although the models agreed with sharing between unrelated individuals. Zero-insertion analyses could be partly confounded by invariant T cells such as MAIT and iNKT, though diverse VJ usage argued against such confounding for most clonotypes.

About this clonotype: There is no known antigen for this receptor. One base away there is no much larger clone; base qualities are not given.

Only healthy Caucasian donors were included. The twin cohort comprised three pairs of female monozygotic twins, all aged roughly 18 to 30 years. RNA for TCR libraries was isolated from peripheral blood mononuclear cells. The CDR3 runs 15 amino acids, cysteine and phenylalanine included. Only the CDR3 part of the read is kept: 45 bases, read in frame from the first base. Germline trimming: 2 bases from V, 9 bases from J; junction bases outside gene matches: 9. Receptor libraries were prepared by 5' RACE. TCRdb lists the instrument as Illumina HiSeq 2000. Template switching added a universal primer binding site, and the final cDNA carried a unique molecular identifier that allowed TCR cDNA molecules to be counted accurately. Specific primers in the conserved constant-segment region were used to synthesize first-strand cDNA for the TCR alpha and beta chains. Each cDNA library was double barcoded, with a SMART-Mk sample barcode plus Illumina barcodes, to control for contamination. Two successive PCR steps introduced TruSeq adapter sequences along with Illumina sample barcodes. TCR alpha and beta cDNA libraries were sequenced on the Illumina HiSeq platform with custom primers. The published analysis was carried out like this. Raw reads were processed with MiGEC to extract unique molecular identifiers, and MiXCR was used to determine CDR3 positions. Recombination models were inferred per individual with the repgenHMM and IGoR tools using an EM algorithm. The tcR package in R was used for shared clonotype analysis, with sharing normalized by the product of cloneset sizes. Out-of-frame nonproductive sequences were analyzed to study raw recombination free of thymic and clonal selection effects. Using fastp at Q25 and MiXCR, TCRdb reprocessed the public reads and kept productive beta chains. A single entry per CDR3 protein holds the most common genes and DNA from its merged rows. The V and J calls shown here were made by TCRdb, not taken from the authors' results. The sample table shows under 900,000 distinct CDR3 sequences, and roughly an eighth are seen once. Jointly, the top ten make up around 1.5% of the sample.

The sample was also reused in another study, on yellow fever vaccine responses in identical twins. As the second study states: The authors reported that the T cell response to vaccination in identical twins appeared partly convergent and partly personalized. Focusing on identical twins, the study followed the T cell clones that responded to the vaccine, and did so with precision.

This TCR came from a woman younger than 35 in good health. Sequenced sample: PBMCs. The V gene is TRBV12-3 or TRBV12-4 and the J gene is TRBJ2-1, and TRBD2 matches 8 of the central bases. The CDR3 reads as follows: CASSLQGGRISEQFF. DNA sequence: TGTGCCAGCAGTTTACAGGGCGGGAGGATCAGTGAGCAGTTCTTC.